This TCR beta chain was recovered during a study of blood T cell repertoires in COVID-19. Study as a whole: Sources were T cells, B-cell-depleted T cells, or PBMCs; the material itself was cDNA or gDNA.

As processed by the authors: Reference gene primer amplification gave estimated nucleated cell counts. Sequenced by immunoSEQ multiplex PCR; TCRdb stores in-frame clones only, minus some. The DNA gave D and trimming, while V, J and clone size come from that table. The profile shows roughly 150,000 clones, roughly nine tenths of them singletons. The sequence was collected from a man in his fifties or sixties with active or convalescent COVID-19. Sequenced: peripheral blood.

The CDR3 is CASSPPGLVAETQYF. In DNA, the CDR3 is TGTGCCAGCAGCCCTCCGGGACTAGTAGCAGAGACCCAGTACTTC. This rearrangement joins TRBV3-1 (or the pseudogene TRBV3-2) to TRBJ2-5; 8 nucleotides match TRBD2. V gave up 4 bases and J gave up 4 bases; unmatched junction bases: 8. The CDR3 is made up of 15 amino acids. The V gene's germline CDR1 is LGHDT and CDR2 YNNKEL (reference sequence).